One and the same sample provided the 18 T cell receptor beta chains below, sequenced in a study of blood T cell repertoires in COVID-19. Method: immunoSEQ multiplex PCR; TCRdb's copy keeps in-frame clones and lacks some. The profile shows some 65,000 clones, about 90% of them singletons. The sample consisted of peripheral blood. The receptor set was obtained from a man aged 45-60 years with COVID-19, enrolled during active disease.

The chain joins TRBV6-1 to TRBJ2-5; possibly TRBD2 for D (5 bases). With 2 bases removed from V and 3 bases from J, the gap between germline ends came to 13 bases. The CDR3 consists of 15 residues. Germline CDR1 MNHNS, CDR2 SASEGT. The chain's CDR3 is CASSEHPGLKETQYF. The CDR3 DNA reads as TGTGCCAGCAGTGAACATCCGGGATTGAAAGAGACCCAGTACTTC.

The rearrangement uses TRBV7-8 and TRBJ2-3; 9 bases are shared with TRBD2. Germline V lookup: CDR1 SGHVS, CDR2 FQNEAQ. The CDR3 covers 14 residues. Germline trimming cut 8 bases from V and 4 bases from J; bases unmatched to any gene: 7. CDR3 sequence (DNA): TGTGCCAGCTCCCCGGGACTAGCTTCAGATACGCAGTATTTT. Amino acids: CASSPGLASDTQYF.

The J gene is TRBJ2-3, the V gene TRBV7-2, with D possibly being TRBD1 (6 bases). The germline CDR1 and CDR2 sequences are SGHTA and FQGNSA. V lost 3 bases and J lost 2, with 15 bases in between. The CDR3 is made up of 16 amino acids. The CDR3 protein is CASSLLPDRPTDTQYF. CDR3 in DNA: TGTGCCAGCAGCTTGTTACCGGACAGACCCACAGATACGCAGTATTTT.

The genes are TRBV9 and TRBJ1-1, with 7 bases fitting TRBD1. The germline V gene has CDR1 SGDLS and CDR2 YYNGEE. The V segment lost 0 bases and the J segment 4 bases; nucleotides outside the gene matches: 6. The length of the CDR3 is 15 residues. The CDR3 sequence: CASSVGPDRVTEAFF. The DNA for the CDR3 is TGTGCCAGCAGCGTAGGTCCCGACAGGGTCACTGAAGCTTTCTTT. The whole variable domain, filled in from reference TRBV9 and TRBJ1-1, reads DSGVTQTPKHLITATGQRVTLRCSPRSGDLSVYWYQQSLDQGLQFLIQYYNGEERAKGNILERFSAQQFPDLHSELNLSSLELGDSALYFCASSVGPDRVTEAFFGQGTRLTVV.

The V call is TRBV11-2, the J call TRBJ2-1; the D gene is possibly TRBD2 (6 bases). V was cut by 4 bases and J by 9 bases, with 10 bases left in between. Looked up from germline, CDR1 is SGHAT and CDR2 is FQNNGV. CDR3 length equals 12 residues. The CDR3 region is CASSSGLTEQFF. In DNA form, the CDR3 reads TGTGCCAGCAGCTCTGGACTAACTGAGCAGTTCTTC.

This clone occurred once. This CDR3 is also generated by other DNA sequences in the sample. The chain joins TRBV11-3 to TRBJ2-7; 8 nucleotides agree with TRBD2. The CDR3 extends over 14 amino acids. Trimming took 2 bases from V and 0 from J; bases not matched to a gene: 0. Germline CDR1 and CDR2: SGHNT and YENEEA. The CDR3 loop reads CASSLSGSSYEQYF. CDR3 nucleotides: TGTGCCAGCAGCTTAAGCGGGAGCTCCTACGAGCAGTACTTC. Looking up the rest from reference TRBV11-3 and TRBJ2-7 gives the full variable domain: EAGVVQSPRYKIIEKKQPVAFWCNPISGHNTLYWYLQNLGQGPELLIRYENEEAVDDSQLPKDRFSAERLKGVDSTLKIQPAELGDSAVYLCASSLSGSSYEQYFGPGTRLTVT.

CDR3 in amino acids: CASSLSAGNTGELFF. CDR3 nucleotide sequence: TGTGCCAGCAGCTTAAGTGCGGGGAACACCGGGGAGCTGTTTTTT. V is TRBV7-3 and J is TRBJ2-2; D is perhaps TRBD2 (5 bases). Germline loops: CDR1 SGHTA, CDR2 FQGTGA. The CDR3 is made up of 15 amino acids. The V end was cut by 1 base, the J end by 1 base, with 7 bases between. The full variable domain, completed using reference TRBV7-3 and TRBJ2-2, is GAGVSQTPSNKVTEKGKYVELRCDPISGHTALYWYRQSLGQGPEFLIYFQGTGAADDSGLPNDRFFAVRPEGSVSTLKIQRTERGDSAVYLCASSLSAGNTGELFFGEGSRLTVL.

This chain connects TRBV24-1 to TRBJ1-4; 8 positions match TRBD1. CDR3 length: 15 residues. CDR1 and CDR2 (germline): KGHDR, SFDVKD. V lost 4 bases, J lost 8 bases, and 8 bases stayed unmatched. The CDR3 DNA follows: TGTGCCACCAGTGACTCAGGACAGGGTGGGGAAAAACTGTTTTTT. This encodes CATSDSGQGGEKLFF.

This sequence joins TRBV9 and TRBJ2-2; 8 positions agree with TRBD2. The trim removed 3 bases at V and 1 base at J, leaving 2 bases unmatched. CDR1 and CDR2 from the germline V gene are SGDLS and YYNGEE. The CDR3 covers 15 residues. The CDR3 coding sequence is TGTGCCAGCAGCGGTAGCGGGATGAACACCGGGGAGCTGTTTTTT. Its translation is CASSGSGMNTGELFF.

The chain has TRBV6-2 or TRBV6-3 and TRBJ2-7; 10 positions agree with TRBD2. The V gene's germline CDR1 is MNHEY and CDR2 SVGEGT. The V segment lost 6 bases and the J segment 7 bases; nucleotides outside the gene matches: 12. The CDR3 spans 15 residues. CDR3 in DNA: TGTGCCAGCAGGCCTAGCGGGAGTCGTAAAGGGGAGCAGTACTTC. The encoded protein is CASRPSGSRKGEQYF.

V and J are TRBV5-1 and TRBJ2-5, with TRBD2 as a possible D gene (6 bases). The V gene's germline CDR1 is SGHRS and CDR2 YFSETQ. Deletions cut 2 bases from V and 5 bases from J, with 16 bases between. CDR3 length: 15 amino acids. The CDR3 spells CASSFAGNRQETQYF. Here the CDR3 DNA reads TGCGCCAGCAGCTTCGCGGGAAATCGCCAGGAGACCCAGTACTTC.

J is TRBJ2-1 and V is TRBV7-6, with TRBD2 as a possible D gene (5 bases). Trimming took 0 bases from V and 6 from J, leaving 9 bases between them. The germline CDR1 and CDR2 sequences are SGHVS and FNYEAQ. There are 14 residues in the CDR3. CDR3 protein: CASSLAGVVNEQFF. In nucleotides, the CDR3 is TGTGCCAGCAGCTTAGCGGGAGTGGTCAATGAGCAGTTCTTC.

This chain joins TRBV15 and TRBJ2-7; 9 bases agree with TRBD1. Germline V gene sequence: CDR1 LNHNV, CDR2 YYDKDF (reference sequence). J gave up 3 bases and V 2 bases, and 5 bases lay outside the gene matches. The CDR3 length is 15 residues. CDR3 DNA: TGTGCCACCAGCAGATCCGGGACAGGGATCTACGAGCAGTACTTC. Translating gives CATSRSGTGIYEQYF.

The chain combines TRBV27 with TRBJ2-7; 8 bases line up with TRBD1. CDR1 and CDR2 from the germline V gene are MNHEY and SMNVEV (reference sequence). The CDR3 has 12 residues. Unmatched junction bases numbered 3, after V lost 5 bases and J lost 6 bases. The CDR3 spells CASSKTGAEQYF. In DNA, the CDR3 is TGTGCCAGCAGTAAGACAGGGGCCGAGCAGTACTTC.

The gene calls are TRBV18 and TRBJ2-6, with D perhaps matching TRBD1 (5 bases). Trimming shortened V by 5 bases and J by 0 bases, and 11 bases separated the two germline ends. The CDR3 runs to 16 residues. CDR1 is KGHSH, CDR2 LQKENI, per germline. CDR3 DNA sequence: TGTGCCAGCTCATCCCCTACAGGCTCTGGGGCCAACGTCCTGACTTTC. Translated, it gives CASSSPTGSGANVLTF.

The chain combines TRBV4-1 with TRBJ2-7; 7 bases line up with TRBD2. Looked up from germline, CDR1 is MGHRA and CDR2 is YSYEKL. The CDR3 covers 16 residues. V trimming: 2 bases; J trimming: 6 bases; junction bases outside the gene matches: 13. The CDR3 here is CASSQRRRGLDGEQYF. The CDR3 bases are TGCGCCAGCAGCCAAAGGCGGAGAGGACTAGATGGCGAGCAGTACTTC.

The count of this clone is one. The V call is TRBV3-1 (or the pseudogene TRBV3-2), the J call TRBJ1-6; D may be TRBD1 (5 bases). The V end lost 0 bases, the J end lost 8 bases, and 11 bases lay between the germline ends. This CDR3 spans 15 amino acids. Germline values: CDR1 LGHDT, CDR2 YNNKEL (reference sequence). CDR3 amino acids: CASSQELEGYSPLHF. As DNA, the CDR3 is TGTGCCAGCAGCCAAGAGTTGGAGGGGTATTCACCCCTCCACTTT.

This chain joins TRBV6-5 and TRBJ2-3; 8 bases map to TRBD2. This CDR3 contains 13 residues. CDR1 is MNHEY and CDR2 is SVGAGI in the germline V gene. After removal of 6 bases from V and 6 bases from J, the junction contained 5 bases not matched to a gene. The CDR3 spells CASRREGGDTQYF. Here the CDR3 DNA reads TGTGCCAGCAGACGGGAGGGAGGGGATACGCAGTATTTT.